This TCR beta chain stems from a study of regulatory T cells in long-lasting Graves disease. As for the study in general: Disease was considered persistent Graves' disease after over 5 years of antithyroid drugs (with positive TSH receptor antibodies).

Researchers made TCR beta libraries by using iRepertoire HTBI primers and running Arm-PCR on CDR3 regions. TCRdb recomputed calls from the multiplex PCR reads with MiXCR, one row per CDR3 protein. The sample gives around 460,000 distinct CDR3 sequences, approximately 23% of which show up once; around 13% is in the top ten. Sample time point: persistent/refractory GD, antithyroid drugs over 5 years with positive TRAb. PBMC RNA was the source of the TCR library. Graves' disease diagnoses followed American Thyroid Association guidelines. This clonotype was counted many times. The antigen remains undetermined. Study-level results: In persistent patients, shared public clonotypes (around 2,500) outnumbered those in new patients (about 1,000). A reduction in accuracy may have resulted from the small sample size.

This CDR3 spans 14 amino acids. CDR1 and CDR2 (germline): MDHEN, SYDVKM. The ends lost 4 bases at V and 7 bases at J; junction bases unmatched: 4. The gene calls are TRBV28 and TRBJ1-2; 12 bases align to TRBD1. Sequencing was performed on peripheral blood mononuclear cells (PBMCs), taken when the disease was refractory, from a patient treated with antithyroid drugs. The receptor was derived from a female donor with Graves disease. CDR3 residues: CASSSGTGGLGYTF. The CDR3 DNA reads as TGTGCCAGCAGTTCCGGGACAGGGGGCCTTGGCTACACCTTC.